These 30 T cell receptor beta chains share one sample of origin, sequenced in a study of T cell responses to AZD1222 COVID-19 vaccine. The data were produced by immunoSEQ multiplex PCR, yet TCRdb's version contains in-frame clones alone and is incomplete. Of 95,000 to 150,000 clones in the sample, more than 80% were seen once. This specimen was peripheral blood, taken on day 0 of AZD1222 vaccination. The receptors come from an adult in good health.

The rearrangement uses TRBV5-5 and TRBJ2-3; D is tentatively TRBD1 or TRBD2 (6 bases each). CDR3 length equals 17 residues. Germline assignment: CDR1 SGHKS and CDR2 YYEKEE (reference sequence). V lost 1 base, J lost 0 bases, and 15 bases lay in between. CDR3 sequence (DNA): TGTGCCAGCAGCTTGCCGGGGGCAGCGCCTAGCACAGATACGCAGTATTTT. It translates to CASSLPGAAPSTDTQYF.

This chain's CDR3 is CASSLTGEIHGYTF. CDR3 nucleotide sequence: TGCGCCAGCAGCTTGACGGGTGAGATTCATGGCTACACCTTC. This chain connects TRBV5-1 to TRBJ1-2; D unclear. The CDR3 consists of 14 residues. Per the germline V gene, CDR1 is SGHRS and CDR2 is YFSETQ. V lost 1 base and J 6 bases, leaving 13 bases between the germline ends.

This clone came up once. The chain links TRBV7-2 to TRBJ2-5, with D maybe TRBD1 (7 bases). Germline V gene sequence: CDR1 SGHTA, CDR2 FQGNSA. V lost 1 base to trimming and J lost 5 bases, with 14 bases between them. The CDR3 sequence is 15 residues long. CDR3 sequence reads: CASSLGLQGRETQYF. CDR3 sequence (DNA): TGTGCCAGCAGCTTAGGATTACAGGGGAGGGAGACCCAGTACTTC.

V usage is TRBV6-5 and J usage is TRBJ1-2; D gene uncertain. Germline CDR1 and CDR2: MNHEY and SVGAGI. This CDR3 has 14 amino acids. Between the trimmed V and J ends, which lost 6 bases and 8 bases, there was a span of 19 bases. The CDR3 sequence is CASSPGPRSWGYTF. The CDR3, as DNA: TGTGCCAGCAGCCCGGGCCCCCGTTCGTGGGGCTACACCTTC.

This sequence joins TRBV7-2 and TRBJ1-3, with D tentatively TRBD1 (5 bases). Per germline, CDR1 SGHTA and CDR2 FQGNSA. V was trimmed by 2 bases and J by 0 bases, leaving 8 bases between them. The CDR3 has 15 residues. The CDR3 sequence is CASSLSRVSGNTIYF. The DNA for the CDR3 is TGTGCCAGCAGCTTAAGCAGGGTCTCTGGAAACACCATATATTTT.

The gene calls are TRBV7-2 and TRBJ1-2, with a possible D match to TRBD1 (5 bases). CDR1 and CDR2 (germline): SGHTA, FQGNSA. The CDR3 has 15 residues. The V and J ends lost 6 bases and 8 bases respectively, with 22 bases between them. The CDR3 loop is CASRQRTLQMGGYTF. As DNA, the CDR3 is TGTGCCAGCAGACAACGGACACTCCAAATGGGAGGCTACACCTTC.

The V gene is TRBV9, the J gene TRBJ1-4, with 7 bases identical to TRBD1. Per germline, CDR1 SGDLS and CDR2 YYNGEE. J was trimmed by 7 bases and V by 0 bases; bases with no gene match: 6. The CDR3 has 15 amino acids. In DNA form, the CDR3 reads TGTGCCAGCAGCGTAGGTGGAGGGGGCGGTGAAAAACTGTTTTTT. Its protein is CASSVGGGGGEKLFF. The full variable domain, in which reference TRBV9 and TRBJ1-4 provide the parts outside the CDR3, is DSGVTQTPKHLITATGQRVTLRCSPRSGDLSVYWYQQSLDQGLQFLIQYYNGEERAKGNILERFSAQQFPDLHSELNLSSLELGDSALYFCASSVGGGGGEKLFFGSGTQLSVL.

This clone was recorded once. The chain couples TRBV7-3 to TRBJ1-1; no firm D call. This CDR3 region has 13 residues. In germline, CDR1 is SGHTA, CDR2 FQGTGA. V lost 2 bases and J lost 1, with 5 bases in between. As DNA, the CDR3 is TGTGCCAGCAGCTTATTGGGGAACACTGAAGCTTTCTTT. It specifies CASSLLGNTEAFF.

The chain has TRBV24-1 and TRBJ2-3, with TRBD1 matching 8 bases. V was clipped by 3 bases and J by 5 bases; unmatched bases: 9. The germline V gene encodes CDR1 KGHDR and CDR2 SFDVKD. This CDR3 contains 16 residues. CDR3 sequence: CATSDAQGALGDTQYF. CDR3 bases: TGTGCCACCAGTGATGCTCAGGGGGCCTTGGGAGATACGCAGTATTTT.

V and J are TRBV7-3 and TRBJ2-1, with TRBD2 matching over 8 bases. The V and J ends lost 4 bases and 7 bases, in that order; junction bases with no gene match: 9. The V gene's germline CDR1 is SGHTA and CDR2 FQGTGA. The CDR3 consists of 15 residues. CDR3 amino acids: CASSSTASGLNEQFF. CDR3 in DNA: TGTGCCAGCAGCTCCACGGCTAGCGGGCTAAATGAGCAGTTCTTC. Full variable domain (rest looked up from reference TRBV7-3 and TRBJ2-1): GAGVSQTPSNKVTEKGKYVELRCDPISGHTALYWYRQSLGQGPEFLIYFQGTGAADDSGLPNDRFFAVRPEGSVSTLKIQRTERGDSAVYLCASSSTASGLNEQFFGPGTRLTVL.

DNA for the CDR3: TGTGCCAGCAGCCCTGACCGGGACAGGGGCAACAATGAGCAGTTCTTC. Encoded protein: CASSPDRDRGNNEQFF. J is TRBJ2-1 and V is TRBV6-2 or TRBV6-3; 10 bases line up with TRBD1. Germline V lookup: CDR1 MNHEY, CDR2 SVGEGT. V trimming: 6 bases; J trimming: 5 bases; junction bases outside the gene matches: 10. The CDR3 loop spans 16 amino acids.

This rearrangement joins TRBV4-2 to TRBJ1-2; 7 nucleotides align to TRBD1. From germline, CDR1 is LGHNA and CDR2 YNFKEQ. The CDR3 length is 17 residues. The junction had 11 bases not matched to a gene; V was cut back by 0 bases and J by 4 bases. This chain's CDR3 is CASSQDGDRAGAYGYTF. The CDR3 DNA sequence: TGTGCCAGCAGCCAAGATGGTGACAGGGCTGGTGCCTATGGCTACACCTTC.

This chain uses TRBV7-3 with TRBJ2-5; TRBD1 aligns across 10 bases. The trim removed 0 bases at V and 2 bases at J, leaving 6 bases unmatched. CDR1 SGHTA and CDR2 FQGTGA come from the germline V gene. The CDR3 has 17 amino acids. The CDR3: CASSLTVGTGEQETQYF. CDR3 DNA sequence: TGTGCCAGCAGCTTAACTGTGGGGACAGGGGAACAAGAGACCCAGTACTTC.

The genes are TRBV9 and TRBJ2-3; 10 positions agree with TRBD2. The V and J ends lost 3 bases and 9 bases, in that order; junction bases with no gene match: 13. This CDR3 is built from 16 residues. Germline V CDR1 and CDR2: SGDLS, YYNGEE. The CDR3 is CASSASGLAKGVTQYF. The DNA for the CDR3 is TGTGCCAGCAGCGCGTCGGGACTAGCGAAAGGGGTGACGCAGTATTTT.

The genes are TRBV6-4 and TRBJ1-5; D unresolved. CDR1 is MRHNA and CDR2 is SNTAGT in the germline V gene. CDR3 length equals 13 residues. Deletions cut 2 bases from V and 6 bases from J, with 8 bases between. In DNA, the CDR3 is TGTGCCAGCAGTGACAGGGCGGGTCAGCCCCAGCATTTT. Amino acids: CASSDRAGQPQHF.

The chain links TRBV9 to TRBJ1-4, with D possibly being TRBD1 (6 bases). Between the trimmed V and J ends, which lost 0 bases and 8 bases, there was a span of 14 bases. Germline-derived CDR1 and CDR2 are SGDLS and YYNGEE. This CDR3 contains 15 residues. The DNA of the CDR3 is TGTGCCAGCAGCGTAGCTTGGGGGGCCGAGGAAAAACTGTTTTTT. Amino acid sequence: CASSVAWGAEEKLFF.

The chain couples TRBV29-1 to TRBJ1-2, with D perhaps TRBD1 (6 bases). The germline V gene has CDR1 SQVTM and CDR2 ANQGSEA. Deletions cut 1 base from V and 4 bases from J, with 10 bases between. This CDR3 comprises 13 residues. The CDR3 region is CSVEATGRYGYTF. CDR3 DNA sequence: TGCAGCGTTGAAGCGACAGGACGCTATGGCTACACCTTC.

The chain uses TRBV15 and TRBJ2-7, with D possibly matching TRBD1 (5 bases). The CDR3 covers 16 residues. Looked up from germline, CDR1 is LNHNV and CDR2 is YYDKDF (reference sequence). V lost 5 bases, J lost 5 bases, and 22 bases lay in between. Here the CDR3 DNA reads TGTGCCACCAGCGGCCTTACAGACAGTGGGGTGGACGAGCAGTACTTC. Residues: CATSGLTDSGVDEQYF.

The chain couples TRBV11-2 to TRBJ2-7; D gene uncertain. Trimming took off 5 bases at V and 4 bases at J, with 15 bases between the two ends. The CDR3 spans 14 residues. CDR1 SGHAT and CDR2 FQNNGV come from the germline V gene. CDR3 bases: TGTGCCAGCAGCCCGATTCGGCTTGGATACGAGCAGTACTTC. It encodes CASSPIRLGYEQYF.

The rearrangement links TRBV7-2 to TRBJ2-3; D might be TRBD1 or TRBD2, each matching 5 bases. There are 15 residues in the CDR3. CDR1 is SGHTA, CDR2 FQGNSA, per germline. V lost 4 bases, J lost 0 bases, and 11 bases lay in between. CDR3 coding DNA: TGTGCCAGCAGCTGGGGCGGGCCTAGCACAGATACGCAGTATTTT. Amino acid sequence: CASSWGGPSTDTQYF.

The J gene is TRBJ1-2, the V gene TRBV5-4; 9 positions agree with TRBD1. V trimming: 3 bases; J trimming: 4 bases; junction bases outside the gene matches: 13. This CDR3 comprises 17 residues. CDR1 and CDR2 (germline): SGHNT, YYREEE (reference sequence). In nucleotides, the CDR3 is TGTGCCAGCAGCTCGGGACAGGGCATCCCCGGTGGCTATGGCTACACCTTC. Translated, it gives CASSSGQGIPGGYGYTF.

V usage is TRBV11-2 and J usage is TRBJ2-5; D call uncertain. Trimming left V 3 bases short and J 9 bases short, with 11 bases between. The CDR3 sequence is 12 residues long. Germline CDR1 reads SGHAT; CDR2 reads FQNNGV. CDR3 DNA sequence: TGTGCCAGCAGCTTGCAGCTCCGGGCCCAGTACTTC. This sequence encodes CASSLQLRAQYF.

The V gene is TRBV11-3, the J gene TRBJ2-2; D possibly uses TRBD1 or TRBD2 (5 bases each). Germline V gene data show CDR1 as SGHNT and CDR2 as YENEEA. The V end was cut by 5 bases, the J end by 0 bases, with 10 bases between. The CDR3 covers 15 residues. CDR3 sequence: CASSPVGANTGELFF. CDR3 nucleotide sequence: TGTGCCAGCAGCCCCGTGGGGGCGAACACCGGGGAGCTGTTTTTT.

The chain recombines TRBV5-1 with TRBJ2-3; TRBD2 matches 7 bases. This CDR3 contains 16 residues. J was trimmed by 0 bases and V by 2 bases; bases with no gene match: 6. Germline lookup yields CDR1 SGHRS and CDR2 YFSETQ. The CDR3 spells CASSFWGRDSTDTQYF. As DNA, the CDR3 is TGCGCCAGCAGCTTCTGGGGGAGGGATAGCACAGATACGCAGTATTTT. The full variable domain, rest sourced from reference TRBV5-1 and TRBJ2-3, is KAGVTQTPRYLIKTRGQQVTLSCSPISGHRSVSWYQQTPGQGLQFLFEYFSETQRNKGNFPGRFSGRQFSNSRSEMNVSTLELGDSALYLCASSFWGRDSTDTQYFGPGTRLTVL.

The V gene is TRBV18, the J gene TRBJ2-3, with D possibly being TRBD2 (5 bases). Germline CDR1 and CDR2: KGHSH and LQKENI. The CDR3 consists of 17 residues. Trimming cost V 6 bases and J 1 base, with 20 bases left between them. In nucleotides, the CDR3 is TGTGCCAGCTCCCCCCGGAGAGGGTTACTAGGCACAGATACGCAGTATTTT. Protein sequence: CASSPRRGLLGTDTQYF.

This chain connects TRBV4-3 to TRBJ2-1; D possibly corresponds to TRBD2 (6 bases). With 10 bases removed from V and 6 bases from J, the gap between germline ends came to 22 bases. The CDR3 loop spans 15 amino acids. Germline-derived CDR1 and CDR2 are LGHNA and YSLEER. CDR3 coding DNA: TGCGCCACCCTAATAGCGGAGGTTAGTGGCAATGAGCAGTTCTTC. Translated: CATLIAEVSGNEQFF.

The V and J genes are TRBV9 and TRBJ2-2; D perhaps matches TRBD1 (7 bases). Germline V gene lookup returns CDR1 SGDLS and CDR2 YYNGEE. This CDR3 spans 14 amino acids. Trimming removed 3 bases from V and 7 bases from J, with 13 bases in between. The CDR3 here is CASSAGGPVGELFF. The CDR3 DNA is TGTGCCAGCAGCGCAGGGGGGCCCGTCGGGGAGCTGTTTTTT.

V is TRBV7-9 and J is TRBJ2-7; D gene uncertain. The CDR3 has 12 residues. Germline V gene data show CDR1 as SEHNR and CDR2 as FQNEAQ (reference sequence). Trimming removed 2 bases from V and 5 bases from J, with 7 bases in between. CDR3 loop: CASSLWNDEQYF. In DNA form, the CDR3 reads TGTGCCAGCAGCTTATGGAACGACGAGCAGTACTTC.

The chain combines TRBV18 with TRBJ2-3; a weak D match, TRBD2 (5 bases). CDR3 length equals 15 residues. Trimming took off 1 base at V and 0 bases at J, with 8 bases between the two ends. Germline lookup yields CDR1 KGHSH and CDR2 LQKENI. CDR3: CASSPLPGSTDTQYF. The CDR3 nucleotides are TGTGCCAGCTCACCACTGCCGGGAAGCACAGATACGCAGTATTTT.

The V call is TRBV3-1 (or the pseudogene TRBV3-2), the J call TRBJ1-4, with D possibly being TRBD1 (6 bases). Germline V lookup: CDR1 LGHDT, CDR2 YNNKEL (reference sequence). The CDR3 sequence is 15 residues long. Trimming stripped 3 bases from V and 0 bases from J, with 8 bases between. The CDR3 reads CASSQSGATNEKLFF. CDR3 coding DNA: TGTGCCAGCAGCCAGTCAGGGGCAACTAATGAAAAACTGTTTTTT.